A single sample gave rise to the 12 T cell receptor beta chains below, sequenced in a study of blood T cells in healthy people across ages. The authors ran a second PCR of roughly 6 to 12 cycles using a sample-barcoded 5' primer and a J-beta primer mix. TCRdb re-called the 5' RACE reads with MiXCR, one entry per CDR3 protein. The sample yields 800,000 or so distinct CDR3 sequences, 20% to 30% seen once. Separately, the same data were catalogued under a study of T cells of mothers and their children.

Sequencing was carried out using blood. Receptors originate from a boy younger than 18 in good health.

This clonotype was seen repeatedly, ten times or more. The chain recombines TRBV14 with TRBJ2-4, with a possible D match to TRBD2 (6 bases). The V gene's germline CDR1 is SGHDN and CDR2 FVKESK. The CDR3 is made up of 15 amino acids. The V gene lost 2 bases and the J gene lost 3 bases, with 11 bases spanning the gap. The CDR3 nucleotides are TGTGCCAGCAGCCAACTCTCCGGGGGCAAAAACATTCAGTACTTC. This gives the protein CASSQLSGGKNIQYF. Together with reference TRBV14 and TRBJ2-4, the CDR3 gives the full variable domain: EAGVTQFPSHSVIEKGQTVTLRCDPISGHDNLYWYRRVMGKEIKFLLHFVKESKQDESGMPNNRFLAERTGGTYSTLKVQPAELEDSGVYFCASSQLSGGKNIQYFGAGTRLSVL.

There are a few counts of this clonotype. The chain links TRBV12-3 or TRBV12-4 to TRBJ2-2; D uncertain. Trimming took off 0 bases at V and 5 bases at J, with 7 bases between the two ends. This CDR3 has 14 amino acids. CDR3 in amino acids: CASSLAGRTGELFF. CDR3 coding DNA: TGTGCCAGCAGTTTAGCGGGAAGGACCGGGGAGCTGTTTTTT.

This clonotype was seen ten or more times. The chain employs TRBV6-4 and TRBJ2-3; 9 bases are a match to TRBD2. This CDR3 comprises 16 residues. J gave up 0 bases and V 0 bases, and 1 base lay outside the gene matches. Germline CDR1 MRHNA, CDR2 SNTAGT. The CDR3 bases are TGTGCCAGCAGTGACTCGGCGGGGGGGAGCACAGATACGCAGTATTTT. Its protein is CASSDSAGGSTDTQYF.

A few counts support this clonotype. The V and J genes are TRBV9 and TRBJ2-2; the D gene could be TRBD1 or TRBD2 (5 bases each). V was shortened by 4 bases and J by 4 bases, with 8 bases between the two germline ends. Germline-derived CDR1 and CDR2 are SGDLS and YYNGEE. The CDR3 length is 13 residues. CDR3 residues: CASSRDLTGELFF. CDR3 coding DNA: TGTGCCAGCAGCCGGGACCTCACCGGGGAGCTGTTTTTT.

The rearrangement links TRBV28 to TRBJ2-1; D is ambiguous. Trimming pared 8 bases from V and 3 bases from J, leaving 11 bases between. Germline CDR1 reads MDHEN; CDR2 reads SYDVKM. The CDR3 sequence is 13 residues long. For the CDR3, the DNA is TGTGCCAGCCGCAGGAGACACTACAATGAGCAGTTCTTC. Translated: CASRRRHYNEQFF.

This clonotype was picked up many times. At one of its ends the junction is not consistent with the germline gene, which may arise from a read error. The chain uses TRBV5-1 and TRBJ2-5; D ambiguous. Germline V gene data show CDR1 as SGHRS and CDR2 as YFSETQ. The CDR3 sequence is 12 residues long. CDR3 region: CASSLGQETQYF. The CDR3 region has the DNA TGTGCCAGCAGCTTAGGTCAAGAGACCCAGTACTTC.

A few counts support this clonotype. CDR3 coding DNA: TGTGCCAGCAGTTTATTACTAGCGGGGGCCTACGAGCAGTACTTC. It is translated as CASSLLLAGAYEQYF. The chain has TRBV28 and TRBJ2-5, with TRBD2 identical over 11 bases. Judging by the DNA end, TRBJ2-7 fits better; the J call may be wrong. Germline loops: CDR1 MDHEN, CDR2 SYDVKM. The CDR3 has 15 amino acids.

The chain joins TRBV7-9 to TRBJ2-7, with D perhaps TRBD1 (9 bases). Per germline, CDR1 SEHNR and CDR2 FQNEAQ (reference sequence). CDR3 length: 15 residues. Deletions cut 1 base from V and 5 bases from J, with 15 bases between. DNA for the CDR3: TGTGCCAGCAGCTTAGTAGCGGGACAGGGTAACGAGCAGTACTTC. It is translated as CASSLVAGQGNEQYF.

This rearrangement joins TRBV27 to TRBJ1-5, with D unclear. The CDR3 runs to 16 residues. Germline loops: CDR1 MNHEY, CDR2 SMNVEV (reference sequence). With 0 bases removed from V and 1 base from J, the gap between germline ends came to 10 bases. The CDR3 reads CASSLSGSLSNQPQHF. DNA for the CDR3: TGTGCCAGCAGTTTATCGGGAAGTCTAAGCAATCAGCCCCAGCATTTT.

The table lists this clonotype with a few counts. V is TRBV20-1 and J is TRBJ1-1; D unresolved. CDR1 and CDR2 (germline): DFQATT, SNEGSKA (reference sequence). Trimming stripped 3 bases from V and 3 bases from J, with 11 bases between. The CDR3 runs 13 residues. This CDR3 is CSARGREYTEAFF. Written as DNA, the CDR3 is TGCAGTGCTAGGGGCCGAGAGTACACTGAAGCTTTCTTT.

The V call is TRBV7-3, the J call TRBJ2-2, with 11 bases that match TRBD2. Germline assignment: CDR1 SGHTA and CDR2 FQGTGA. J gave up 0 bases and V 2 bases, and 5 bases lay outside the gene matches. CDR3 length: 18 residues. CDR3 sequence reads: CASSLGLAGGANTGELFF. The CDR3 region has the DNA TGTGCCAGCAGCTTAGGCCTAGCGGGGGGTGCGAACACCGGGGAGCTGTTTTTT.

This chain links TRBV4-3 with TRBJ2-7, with D perhaps matching TRBD2 (6 bases). The length of the CDR3 is 16 residues. The germline V and J ends were trimmed by 0 bases and 3 bases, with 15 bases remaining between them. Germline assignment: CDR1 LGHNA and CDR2 YSLEER. The CDR3 loop reads CASSQESGLASYEQYF. The CDR3 DNA reads as TGCGCCAGCAGCCAAGAATCAGGGCTAGCGAGCTACGAGCAGTACTTC.